This T cell receptor beta chain was retrieved from a study of blood T cell repertoires in COVID-19. Germline V gene data show CDR1 as MNHEY and CDR2 as SVGAGI. V lost 2 bases to trimming and J lost 3 bases, with 8 bases between them. This CDR3 is 13 amino acids long. This clone was observed many times. Authors' processing steps: Reference gene primer amplification yielded estimated nucleated cell counts. This table comes from immunoSEQ multiplex PCR, and its TCRdb copy is limited to in-frame clones, with some not included. That table gives V, J and clone size, and the DNA gave D and trimming. The sample carries 270,000 or so clones, roughly 86% recorded once. A Seattle source enrolled patients during active infection and followed them longitudinally.

The chain links TRBV6-5 to TRBJ2-7; D unresolved. The TCR originated in a woman younger than 45 with COVID-19, enrolled during active disease. The material sequenced was peripheral blood. CDR3 nucleotide sequence: TGTGCCAGCAGTTACGGTCCGGGCTACGAGCAGTACTTC. This gives the protein CASSYGPGYEQYF.